This T cell receptor (beta chain) was captured in a study of T cell responses to AZD1222 COVID-19 vaccine. A note on this clone: Its antigen remains unknown.

Sequencing was performed with immunoSEQ multiplex PCR; in TCRdb, only in-frame clones are kept and a portion is missing. The table has fewer than 300,000 clones, 85% to 95% seen once; the top ten hold around 0.6%. Points from the study as a whole: The donors showed a predominance of white British ancestry and of females, with possible underestimation of clonal diversity. Spike regions recognized by vaccine-associated CD4 TCRs spanned the protein, led by 160-218 and 743-854. Nearly half of the spike-specific TCRs reportedly recognize variant regions that carry no mutations. Seropositive status at baseline applied to only five or six AZD1222 recipients.

This sequence originates from an adult in good health. The sequenced sample was peripheral blood, obtained on day 0 of AZD1222 vaccination.

CDR3 protein: CASSLRGVGTEEKLFF. The CDR3 DNA follows: TGTGCCAGCAGCTTACGGGGGGTCGGGACAGAGGAAAAACTGTTTTTT. The chain links TRBV7-2 to TRBJ1-4; 7 nucleotides match TRBD1. After removal of 2 bases from V and 8 bases from J, the junction contained 11 bases not matched to a gene. The CDR3 runs to 16 residues. Germline V gives CDR1 SGHTA, CDR2 FQGNSA.